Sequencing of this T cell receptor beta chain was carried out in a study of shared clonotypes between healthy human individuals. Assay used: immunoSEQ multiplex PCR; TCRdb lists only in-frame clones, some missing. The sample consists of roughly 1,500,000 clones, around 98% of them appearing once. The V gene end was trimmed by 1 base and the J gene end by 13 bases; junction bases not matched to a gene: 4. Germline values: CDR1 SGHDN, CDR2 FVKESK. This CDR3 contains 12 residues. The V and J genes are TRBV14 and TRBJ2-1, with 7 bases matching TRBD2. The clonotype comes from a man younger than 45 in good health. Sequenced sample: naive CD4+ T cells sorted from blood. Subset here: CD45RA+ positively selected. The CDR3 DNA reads TGTGCCAGCAGCCAAGGGGGGACTACTCAGTTCTTC. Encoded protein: CASSQGGTTQFF.